Below, 3 T cell receptor beta chains from the same sample are listed, as sequenced in a study of blood T cell repertoires in COVID-19. The protocol was immunoSEQ multiplex PCR, while the TCRdb copy is restricted to in-frame clones and leaves out a portion. This sample has 150,000 to 200,000 clones, with approximately 87% found just once. Input material: PBMCs or T cells enriched from blood (not recorded which). These receptors came from a woman aged 50 to 65 who had recovered from COVID-19.

V gene TRBV7-9 combines with J gene TRBJ2-1, with D tentatively TRBD1 (5 bases). Trimming pared 3 bases from V and 7 bases from J, leaving 13 bases between. Germline-derived CDR1 and CDR2 are SEHNR and FQNEAQ (reference sequence). This CDR3 is built from 14 residues. The CDR3 coding sequence is TGTGCCAGCAGCTTCCCAGCGTCAGGGAATGAGCAGTTCTTC. Residues: CASSFPASGNEQFF. Full variable domain (remainder filled in from reference TRBV7-9 and TRBJ2-1): DTGVSQNPRHKITKRGQNVTFRCDPISEHNRLYWYRQTLGQGPEFLTYFQNEAQLEKSRLLSDRFSAERPKGSFSTLEIQRTEQGDSAMYLCASSFPASGNEQFFGPGTRLTVL.

This chain joins TRBV18 and TRBJ1-1; D possibly corresponds to TRBD1 (5 bases). The germline gives CDR1 KGHSH, CDR2 LQKENI. With 0 bases removed from V and 5 bases from J, the gap between germline ends came to 22 bases. The CDR3 spans 18 residues. This CDR3 reads CASSPPLPAGLGVTEAFF. The CDR3 bases are TGTGCCAGCTCACCACCTTTACCCGCAGGGTTAGGGGTTACTGAAGCTTTCTTT.

Note on this clone: One end of the junction does not line up with germline, which may come from a read error. J is TRBJ2-2 and V is TRBV6-5; 9 bases map to TRBD2. Germline-derived CDR1 and CDR2 are MNHEY and SVGAGI. CDR3 length: 16 amino acids. The CDR3 sequence is CASSYEGLAKTGELFF. CDR3 DNA sequence: TGTGCCAGCAGTTACGAAGGACTAGCGAAGACCGGGGAGCTGTTTTTT.